These T cell receptor beta chains were read from a single sample in a study of graft-versus-host responses after intestinal transplantation. Sequencing used immunoSEQ multiplex PCR; TCRdb keeps in-frame clones, though not all of them. The top ten clones hold approximately 2.9% of a sample with more than 45,000 clones, under 95% of them seen once. The sample consisted of PBMCs, taken about 120 days after intestinal transplantation. The source of these receptors is a human patient who received an intestinal transplant, so some T cells may come from the graft donor. CDR3s include the opening cysteine and the closing phenylalanine or tryptophan. A D gene is named only where the DNA matches it firmly.

d_call | cdr3_length | j_call | v_call | cdr3_nt | cdr3_aa
- | 15 | TRBJ2-5 | TRBV2 | TGTGCCAGCAGTGATCTAGATAAAGGAAAAGAGACCCAGTACTTC | CASSDLDKGKETQYF
TRBD2 | 15 | TRBJ2-3 | TRBV6-1 | TGTGCCAGCAGTGAACAAGCGGGGGGGCAAGATACGCAGTATTTT | CASSEQAGGQDTQYF
- | 14 | TRBJ1-1 | TRBV5-1 | TGCGCCAGCAGCCTGAGGACGGCGAACACTGAAGCTTTCTTT | CASSLRTANTEAFF
- | 15 | TRBJ2-7 | TRBV9 | TGTGCCAGCAGCTCACGACTAGACCGTGGGAGCGAGCAGTACTTC | CASSSRLDRGSEQYF
- | 18 | TRBJ2-5 | TRBV7-6 | TGTGCCAGCAGCTCCCAACAGGGAGCACCATCTGAACAAGAGACCCAGTACTTC | CASSSQQGAPSEQETQYF
- | 15 | TRBJ1-6 | TRBV18 | TGTGCCAGCTCACCACCGGGGGTGTGGGATTCACCCCTCCACTTT | CASSPPGVWDSPLHF
TRBD2 | 14 | TRBJ2-7 | TRBV28 | TGTGCCAGCAGTCAGGGACTAGCGGGAGGCGGGCAGTACTTC | CASSQGLAGGGQYF
- | 15 | TRBJ1-2 | TRBV7-9 | TGTGCCAGCAGCGGGGGGCAGTCAGCTAACTATGGCTACACCTTC | CASSGGQSANYGYTF
- | 13 | TRBJ1-3 | TRBV13 | TGTGCCAGCAGCTTTGGCAGCGGAAACACCATATATTTT | CASSFGSGNTIYF
- | 13 | TRBJ2-7 | TRBV30 | TGTGCCTGGAGTGTACGGCTGGGGCTCGAGCAGTACTTC | CAWSVRLGLEQYF
TRBD1 | 17 | TRBJ1-6 | TRBV5-4 | TGTGCCAGCAGCGGGCGGACAGGGAGCTCCTATAATTCACCCCTCCACTTT | CASSGRTGSSYNSPLHF
TRBD2 | 15 | TRBJ2-7 | TRBV27 | TGTGCCAGCAGCCACCTAGCGGGGGTCTCCTACGAGCAGTACTTC | CASSHLAGVSYEQYF
- | 12 | TRBJ2-5 | TRBV7-8 | TGTGCCAGCAGCTTAGCGGTGGAGACCCAGTACTTC | CASSLAVETQYF
TRBD1 | 14 | TRBJ2-7 | TRBV6-6 | TGTGCCAGCACGGTCGTACAGGGGGCCTACGAGCAGTACTTC | CASTVVQGAYEQYF
- | 13 | TRBJ2-5 | TRBV28 | TGTGCCAGCAGTTTACTGGGGCTAGAGACCCAGTACTTC | CASSLLGLETQYF
TRBD2 | 15 | TRBJ2-7 | TRBV14 | TGTGCCAGCAGCCAAGGACCGGGACTAGCCTACGAGCAGTACTTC | CASSQGPGLAYEQYF
TRBD1 | 16 | TRBJ2-7 | TRBV4-2 | TGTGCCAGCAGCCGGACGGGCCAGGGGGATTCCTACGAGCAGTACTTC | CASSRTGQGDSYEQYF
- | 11 | TRBJ2-1 | TRBV5-6 | TGTGCCAGCAAGTACTACAATGAGCAGTTCTTC | CASKYYNEQFF
- | 15 | TRBJ2-5 | TRBV28 | TGTGCCAGCAGTCTGGAGGAGGGATACCGTGAGACCCAGTACTTC | CASSLEEGYRETQYF
TRBD1 | 17 | TRBJ2-3 | TRBV11-1 | TGTGCCAGCAGCTTCCACCCCGGGACAGGGGAGGGCGATACGCAGTATTTT | CASSFHPGTGEGDTQYF
TRBD1 | 15 | TRBJ2-7 | TRBV11-2 | TGTGCCAGCAGCTTGGGGACAGGGTGGGCCTACGAGCAGTACTTC | CASSLGTGWAYEQYF
TRBD1 | 15 | TRBJ1-6 | TRBV5-6 | TGTGCCAGCAGCTTGCCAGGGACAGATAATTCACCCCTCCACTTT | CASSLPGTDNSPLHF